The 14 T cell receptor beta chains reported below all come from one sample, sequenced in a study of T cells in Graves' hyperthyroidism and ophthalmopathy. Regions amplified from RNA transcripts were the TCR beta CDR3 regions. The HTBI primer set drove a first-round RT-PCR of the TCR CDR3. TCRdb ran MiXCR on the multiplex PCR reads and lists one entry per CDR3 protein. The table lists roughly 800,000 distinct CDR3 sequences, over 35% of them singletons. Specimen: blood. The receptors shown here come from a young man with Graves' hyperthyroidism.

CDR3 bases: TGTGCCAGCACTGAGGGCCCGTTCTCCTACGAGCAGTACTTC. Protein product: CASTEGPFSYEQYF. The rearrangement joins TRBV2 to TRBJ2-7; the D gene is possibly TRBD2 (5 bases). There are 14 residues in the CDR3. Trimming took 7 bases from V and 0 from J, leaving 13 bases between them. Germline CDR1 is SNHLY and CDR2 is FYNNEI.

This clonotype was observed at least ten times. The chain joins TRBV7-9 to TRBJ1-4; 8 bases are a match to TRBD1. The germline CDR1 and CDR2 sequences are SEHNR and FQNEAQ (reference sequence). There are 16 residues in the CDR3. V was pared by 6 bases and J by 6 bases, with 12 bases of the junction left unmatched. DNA of the CDR3: TGTGCCAGCAGTTACGGGCCCGGGACAGGAGATGAAAAACTGTTTTTT. Protein: CASSYGPGTGDEKLFF.

A few counts support this clonotype. The rearrangement links TRBV6-6 to TRBJ1-1; no definite D call. The CDR3 sequence is 11 residues long. Trimming left V 5 bases short and J 11 bases short, with 12 bases between. CDR1 and CDR2 from the germline V gene are MNHNY and SVGAGI (reference sequence). The CDR3 loop reads CASSGELAAFF. The DNA of the CDR3 is TGTGCCAGCAGTGGGGAGTTGGCGGCTTTCTTT.

In this sample, this clonotype turned up many times. The CDR3, as DNA: TGCAGTGCTAGAATCAGGGGGATCTCCTACGAGCAGTACTTC. Translated, it gives CSARIRGISYEQYF. The rearrangement links TRBV20-1 to TRBJ2-7; 7 positions match TRBD1. J was trimmed by 0 bases and V by 2 bases; bases with no gene match: 4. The CDR3 has 14 residues. Germline assignment: CDR1 DFQATT and CDR2 SNEGSKA (reference sequence).

This clonotype was observed a few times. The chain uses TRBV7-2 and TRBJ1-2; D gene ambiguous. CDR1 is SGHTA and CDR2 is FQGNSA in the germline V gene. The germline V and J ends were trimmed by 6 bases and 6 bases, with 20 bases remaining between them. CDR3 length equals 15 residues. In DNA, the CDR3 is TGTGCCAGCAGACCTCGTGAGGCAGCCTCAGATGGCTACACCTTC. It is translated as CASRPREAASDGYTF.

This clonotype was detected only a few times. The chain employs TRBV4-2 and TRBJ2-7, with D unclear. V lost 4 bases, J lost 6 bases, and 16 bases lay in between. The CDR3 runs 14 residues. Germline V CDR1 and CDR2: LGHNA, YNFKEQ. The CDR3 bases are TGTGCCAGCAGCCCAAAGTTGGAGTCAGCCGAGCAGTACTTC. Protein: CASSPKLESAEQYF.

Note on this clonotype: A much larger clone lies a single base off, so this may be a read error. The rearrangement joins TRBV29-1 to TRBJ2-2; 9 positions agree with TRBD2. This CDR3 has 15 residues. Germline V gene sequence: CDR1 SQVTM, CDR2 ANQGSEA. V lost 7 bases and J lost 0; bases outside the gene matches: 6. The CDR3 loop is CSAWASGANTGELFF. The CDR3 bases are TGCAGCGCCTGGGCTAGCGGGGCGAACACCGGGGAGCTGTTTTTT.

The rearrangement links TRBV10-3 to TRBJ1-2; D unresolved. The CDR3 totals 13 residues. Trimming left V 4 bases short and J 6 bases short, with 12 bases between. Germline CDR1 and CDR2: ENHRY and SYGVKD. CDR3 sequence (DNA): TGTGCCATCAGTGCCCGGGAGTATCATGGCTACACCTTC. Translated, it gives CAISAREYHGYTF.

This clonotype was found many times. V usage is TRBV29-1 and J usage is TRBJ1-1; perhaps TRBD1 as D (5 bases). The CDR3 spans 13 residues. Germline V gene sequence: CDR1 SQVTM, CDR2 ANQGSEA. The ends were cut back, 4 bases at V and 5 bases at J, with 14 bases in the middle. The CDR3 nucleotides read TGCAGCGTTGCCTTTTATGGGGGGACTGAAGCTTTCTTT. It is translated as CSVAFYGGTEAFF.

This sequence joins TRBV20-1 and TRBJ2-5; 8 bases are shared with TRBD1. Germline V lookup: CDR1 DFQATT, CDR2 SNEGSKA (reference sequence). The CDR3 runs 13 residues. Trimming at V came to 0 bases and at J to 4 bases, leaving 1 base not matched to a gene. CDR3 sequence (DNA): TGCAGTGCTAGAGATGGGACAGGAGAGACCCAGTACTTC. Its translation: CSARDGTGETQYF.

The table lists this clonotype with a few counts. The rearrangement links TRBV7-9 to TRBJ1-1; D is possibly TRBD1 (6 bases). CDR1 is SEHNR and CDR2 is FQNEAQ in the germline V gene (reference sequence). V was trimmed by 0 bases and J by 3 bases, leaving 11 bases between them. This CDR3 has 15 amino acids. CDR3 DNA sequence: TGTGCCAGCAGCTTAGCAGGGGGGGGGGACACTGAAGCTTTCTTT. It is translated as CASSLAGGGDTEAFF.

The chain employs TRBV6-1 and TRBJ1-3, with D tentatively TRBD1 (5 bases). Germline V gene lookup returns CDR1 MNHNS and CDR2 SASEGT. The CDR3 sequence is 14 residues long. Trimming shortened V by 7 bases and J by 0 bases, and 10 bases separated the two germline ends. CDR3 sequence (DNA): TGTGCCAGCACGGGGGGAAGCTCTGGAAACACCATATATTTT. Amino acid sequence: CASTGGSSGNTIYF.

This clonotype was counted between two and nine times. The chain joins TRBV19 to TRBJ1-1; D remains ambiguous. Trimming took 0 bases from V and 1 from J, leaving 9 bases between them. Germline-derived CDR1 and CDR2 are LNHDA and SQIVND (reference sequence). This CDR3 comprises 15 residues. CDR3 sequence (DNA): TGTGCCAGTAGTATAGATCACGACGCGAACACTGAAGCTTTCTTT. Encoded protein: CASSIDHDANTEAFF.

In its sample, this clonotype was seen many times. This sequence joins TRBV7-9 and TRBJ1-6; 7 nucleotides agree with TRBD1. The germline V gene has CDR1 SEHNR and CDR2 FQNEAQ (reference sequence). The V and J ends lost 5 bases and 9 bases, in that order; junction bases with no gene match: 13. The CDR3 extends over 16 amino acids. The chain's CDR3 is CASSPSSGQPFSPLHF. The CDR3 nucleotides read TGTGCCAGCAGCCCTTCATCGGGACAGCCCTTTTCACCCCTCCACTTT.